This entry lists 3 T cell receptor beta chains sequenced from one sample in a study of OX40 agonist ivuxolimab in advanced cancers. Sequencing was performed with immunoSEQ multiplex PCR; in TCRdb, only in-frame clones are kept and a portion is missing. The sample holds approximately 35,000 clones, approximately 78% seen once. Sequences were derived from CD4+ or CD8+ T cells sorted from blood, sampled in a trial of the OX40 agonist ivuxolimab. These receptors originate from an adult with an advanced solid tumor such as melanoma, head and neck, liver or kidney cancer.

The chain recombines TRBV19 with TRBJ2-7; 12 nucleotides line up with TRBD1. The CDR3 length is 15 residues. Looked up from germline, CDR1 is LNHDA and CDR2 is SQIVND (reference sequence). J was trimmed by 5 bases and V by 5 bases; bases with no gene match: 7. As DNA, the CDR3 is TGTGCCAGTAGTTCCGGGACAGGGGGCAAAAACGAGCAGTACTTC. Protein product: CASSSGTGGKNEQYF.

The V gene is TRBV7-2, the J gene TRBJ1-1; unclear D gene. This CDR3 spans 13 amino acids. The germline V gene encodes CDR1 SGHTA and CDR2 FQGNSA. V lost 5 bases, J lost 8 bases, and 15 bases lay in between. The CDR3 protein is CASSPGFTTEAFF. The DNA for the CDR3 is TGTGCCAGCAGCCCGGGGTTTACAACAGAAGCTTTCTTT.

This chain joins TRBV30 and TRBJ1-4; TRBD1 matches at 9 bases. This CDR3 comprises 15 residues. The germline gives CDR1 GTSNPN, CDR2 SVGIG (reference sequence). Germline trimming cut 2 bases from V and 7 bases from J; bases unmatched to any gene: 8. DNA for the CDR3: TGTGCCTGGAGTAAGGGACAGGGAGTCAGTGAAAAACTGTTTTTT. Its translation is CAWSKGQGVSEKLFF.